The TCR beta chain described here comes from a study of blood T cell repertoires in COVID-19. CDR3 size: 13 residues. Unmatched junction bases numbered 9, after V lost 5 bases and J lost 8 bases. Germline CDR1 GTSNPN, CDR2 SVGIG (reference sequence). Profiled with immunoSEQ multiplex PCR; TCRdb holds only in-frame clones, not every one. This sample has about 160,000 clones, with about 81% found just once. The chain couples TRBV30 to TRBJ1-5, with 7 bases aligning to TRBD1. Sequenced material: peripheral blood. The TCR comes from a human donor in a cohort sampled during active COVID-19. CDR3 region: CAWGEDRLKPQHF. CDR3 in DNA: TGTGCCTGGGGAGAGGACAGGTTGAAGCCCCAGCATTTT.